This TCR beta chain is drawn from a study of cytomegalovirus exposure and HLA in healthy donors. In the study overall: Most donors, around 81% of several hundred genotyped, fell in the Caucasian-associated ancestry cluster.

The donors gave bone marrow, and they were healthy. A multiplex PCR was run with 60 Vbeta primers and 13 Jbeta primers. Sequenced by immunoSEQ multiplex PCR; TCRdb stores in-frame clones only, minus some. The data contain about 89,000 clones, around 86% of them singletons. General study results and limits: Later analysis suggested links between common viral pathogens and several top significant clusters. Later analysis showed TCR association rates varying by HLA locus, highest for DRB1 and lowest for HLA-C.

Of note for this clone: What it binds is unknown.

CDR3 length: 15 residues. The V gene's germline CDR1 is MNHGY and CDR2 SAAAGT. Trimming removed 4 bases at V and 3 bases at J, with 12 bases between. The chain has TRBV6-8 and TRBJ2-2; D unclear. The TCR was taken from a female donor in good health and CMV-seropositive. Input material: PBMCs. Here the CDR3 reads CASSWRLVDTGELFF. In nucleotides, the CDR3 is TGTGCCAGCAGTTGGCGACTCGTGGACACCGGGGAGCTGTTTTTT.